This T cell receptor (beta chain) emerged from a study of blood T cells in healthy people across ages. The second PCR ran roughly 7 to 11 cycles with a sample-barcoded 5' primer and J-beta primers. The template-switch adaptor was a 5' adaptor with 12 random nucleotides. It tagged each cDNA molecule. Sequencing of every sample gave 3 million or more CDR3-containing paired-end reads. TCRdb passed the 5' RACE reads through MiXCR, listing each CDR3 protein once. Among about 640,000 distinct CDR3 sequences listed, roughly 50% were seen once. Concerning this clonotype: Its matching antigen is unknown.

Study observations and caveats: Fewer expanded clones and more diversity marked long-lived versus aged donors. With age, beta diversity per million T cells declined roughly linearly, significantly by 35 to 40.

Looked up from germline, CDR1 is ENHRY and CDR2 is SYGVKD. The CDR3 extends over 14 amino acids. V lost 7 bases, J lost 2 bases, and 5 bases stayed unmatched. This chain uses TRBV10-3 with TRBJ1-2, with 9 bases fitting TRBD1. Sequenced: blood. This clonotype was obtained from a man aged 55 to 70 in good health. The DNA of the CDR3 is TGTGCCATCAATAGCGACAGGGGGAACTATGGCTACACCTTC. It encodes CAINSDRGNYGYTF.